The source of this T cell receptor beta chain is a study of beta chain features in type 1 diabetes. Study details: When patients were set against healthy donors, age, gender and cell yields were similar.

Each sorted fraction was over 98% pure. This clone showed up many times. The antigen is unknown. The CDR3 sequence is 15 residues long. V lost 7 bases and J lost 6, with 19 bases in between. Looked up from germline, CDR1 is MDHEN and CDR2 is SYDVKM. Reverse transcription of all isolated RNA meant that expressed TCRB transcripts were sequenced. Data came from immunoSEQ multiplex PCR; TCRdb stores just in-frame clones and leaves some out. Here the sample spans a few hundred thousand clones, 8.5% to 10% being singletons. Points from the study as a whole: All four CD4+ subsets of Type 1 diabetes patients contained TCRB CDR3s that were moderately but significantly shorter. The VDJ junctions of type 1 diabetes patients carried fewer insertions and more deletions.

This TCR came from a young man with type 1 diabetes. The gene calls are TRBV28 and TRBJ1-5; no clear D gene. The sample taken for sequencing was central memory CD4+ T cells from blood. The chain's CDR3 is CASILRGGWSQPQHF. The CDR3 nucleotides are TGTGCCAGCATCCTACGGGGAGGTTGGAGTCAGCCCCAGCATTTT.